The 27 T cell receptor beta chains in this list originate from one sample, sequenced in a study of T-cell reconstitution after alpha-beta-depleted transplantation in children. Unique molecular identifiers were incorporated during preparation of the TCRbeta library. TCRdb reprocessed the PCR reads with MiXCR, giving one entry per CDR3 protein. The data contain hundreds of thousands of distinct CDR3 sequences, more than 9% of them seen just once; the ten biggest clones take up 4% to 5%. The sequencing used PBMCs from the stem cell graft donor, collected from the stem cell graft. The receptors come from a human donor who donated a stem cell graft to a child with acute myeloid leukemia.

At least ten counts were recorded for this clonotype. The rearrangement uses TRBV29-1 and TRBJ2-7, with 7 bases matching TRBD1. V shed 6 bases and J 3 bases; nucleotides not matched to a gene: 14. From germline, CDR1 is SQVTM and CDR2 ANQGSEA. The CDR3 runs 15 residues. The CDR3 bases are TGCAGCGTCCACCTCCTTGCACCAGGGGGCTACGAGCAGTACTTC. Its translation is CSVHLLAPGGYEQYF.

The chain recombines TRBV6-5 with TRBJ2-1; the D is unclear. V was cut by 1 base and J by 7 bases, with 5 bases left in between. This CDR3 is built from 12 residues. In germline, CDR1 is MNHEY, CDR2 SVGAGI. The CDR3 region is CASSYWGNEQFF. The CDR3, as DNA: TGTGCCAGCAGTTACTGGGGAAATGAGCAGTTCTTC.

This clonotype was detected a few times. This sequence joins TRBV6-2 or TRBV6-3 and TRBJ2-3, with D perhaps TRBD2 (5 bases). CDR3 length: 16 amino acids. Deletions cut 2 bases from V and 2 bases from J, with 14 bases between. Germline values: CDR1 MNHEY, CDR2 SVGEGT. The CDR3 protein is CASSYERTLYTDTQYF. In DNA form, the CDR3 reads TGTGCCAGCAGTTACGAGCGGACCCTTTACACAGATACGCAGTATTTT.

The chain carries TRBV5-1 and TRBJ1-1; D perhaps matches TRBD1 (6 bases). CDR1 SGHRS and CDR2 YFSETQ come from the germline V gene. Trimming left V 4 bases short and J 8 bases short, with 12 bases between. This CDR3 has 12 residues. CDR3 protein: CASSPGGREAFF. CDR3 nucleotides: TGCGCCAGCAGCCCGGGGGGGCGAGAAGCTTTCTTT.

Many counts were recorded for this clonotype. This chain connects TRBV5-1 to TRBJ2-1, with 7 bases that match TRBD1. J lost 0 bases, V lost 3 bases, and 6 bases had no gene match. There are 16 residues in the CDR3. Germline CDR1 is SGHRS and CDR2 is YFSETQ. The CDR3 sequence: CASSSGQPSSYNEQFF. CDR3 bases: TGCGCCAGCAGCTCGGGACAGCCTAGCTCCTACAATGAGCAGTTCTTC. Drawing the rest from reference TRBV5-1 and TRBJ2-1, the complete variable domain is KAGVTQTPRYLIKTRGQQVTLSCSPISGHRSVSWYQQTPGQGLQFLFEYFSETQRNKGNFPGRFSGRQFSNSRSEMNVSTLELGDSALYLCASSSGQPSSYNEQFFGPGTRLTVL.

The chain uses TRBV25-1 and TRBJ2-3, with 7 bases aligning to TRBD2. The CDR3 sequence is 15 residues long. J was trimmed by 1 base and V by 5 bases; bases with no gene match: 6. Germline CDR1 reads MGHDK; CDR2 reads SYGVNS. As DNA, the CDR3 is TGTGCCAGCAGTTCGAGCGGGGCCCGCACAGATACGCAGTATTTT. Translation: CASSSSGARTDTQYF.

This clonotype was picked up a small number of times. The genes are TRBV20-1 and TRBJ2-1; unclear D gene. The CDR3 contains 11 residues. V was trimmed by 2 bases and J by 6 bases, leaving 5 bases between them. Germline CDR1 is DFQATT and CDR2 is SNEGSKA (reference sequence). This CDR3 reads CSARRSNEQFF. Here the CDR3 DNA reads TGCAGTGCTAGAAGGTCCAATGAGCAGTTCTTC.

There are many counts of this clonotype. The DNA for the CDR3 is TGCAGCGTTGACTCCGGCGGACGGATGAACACTGAAGCTTTCTTT. Protein product: CSVDSGGRMNTEAFF. J is TRBJ1-1 and V is TRBV29-1; D remains unclear. The CDR3 spans 15 residues. V was trimmed by 3 bases and J by 0 bases, leaving 14 bases between them. The germline V gene has CDR1 SQVTM and CDR2 ANQGSEA.

This clonotype was detected ten times or more. The rearrangement uses TRBV3-1 and TRBJ2-3; perhaps D is TRBD1 or TRBD2 (5 bases each). V was cut by 3 bases and J by 0 bases, with 10 bases left in between. Germline CDR1 and CDR2: LGHDT and YNNKEL (reference sequence). This CDR3 is 15 amino acids long. The CDR3 region has the DNA TGTGCCAGCAGCCACGTCGGGGCTAGCACAGATACGCAGTATTTT. This encodes CASSHVGASTDTQYF.

This clonotype was observed a handful of times. The V and J genes are TRBV24-1 and TRBJ2-4; D is possibly TRBD1 (5 bases). Trimming stripped 7 bases from V and 10 bases from J, with 10 bases between. The CDR3 is made up of 11 amino acids. CDR1 is KGHDR, CDR2 SFDVKD, per germline. CDR3 in amino acids: CATSAGMIQYF. CDR3 nucleotides: TGTGCCACCAGCGCAGGGATGATTCAGTACTTC.

This clonotype was picked up many times. The rearrangement joins TRBV27 to TRBJ2-3; 7 bases line up with TRBD1. With 7 bases clipped from V and 5 bases from J, the junction kept 9 bases outside the gene matches. Germline CDR1 reads MNHEY; CDR2 reads SMNVEV (reference sequence). The CDR3 loop spans 14 amino acids. The CDR3 nucleotides are TGTGCCAGCAATTTGAGGGGGCGGGTAGATACGCAGTATTTT. Amino acid sequence: CASNLRGRVDTQYF.

This clonotype was counted between two and nine times. V is TRBV12-3 or TRBV12-4 and J is TRBJ1-5, with D possibly matching TRBD1 (6 bases). CDR3 length equals 13 residues. The V end lost 6 bases, the J end lost 7 bases, and 13 bases lay between the germline ends. The CDR3 reads CASSAGGQQPQHF. The CDR3 coding sequence is TGTGCCAGCAGCGCCGGGGGGCAACAGCCCCAGCATTTT.

The chain recombines TRBV30 with TRBJ1-6; 7 bases align to TRBD1. Trimming at V came to 3 bases and at J to 4 bases, leaving 3 bases not matched to a gene. Germline loops: CDR1 GTSNPN, CDR2 SVGIG (reference sequence). The CDR3 sequence is 14 residues long. The CDR3 reads CAWSRDSYNSPLHF. In DNA, the CDR3 is TGTGCCTGGAGCCGGGACAGTTATAATTCACCCCTCCACTTT.

This clonotype was found a few times. The rearrangement links TRBV20-1 to TRBJ1-2; a possible D gene is TRBD1 (5 bases). V was trimmed by 5 bases and J by 3 bases, leaving 13 bases between them. Germline loops: CDR1 DFQATT, CDR2 SNEGSKA (reference sequence). CDR3 length equals 13 residues. In DNA form, the CDR3 reads TGCAGTGCTTCCCAAGGGGTCTACTATGGCTACACCTTC. This sequence encodes CSASQGVYYGYTF.

V gene TRBV18 combines with J gene TRBJ2-1; D is unclear. V lost 0 bases, J lost 6 bases, and 12 bases lay in between. The germline V gene encodes CDR1 KGHSH and CDR2 LQKENI. This CDR3 has 15 amino acids. CDR3 loop: CASSPPKGISNEQFF. The CDR3 DNA sequence: TGTGCCAGCTCACCACCTAAAGGGATCAGCAATGAGCAGTTCTTC.

The chain employs TRBV12-3 or TRBV12-4 and TRBJ1-1; 7 nucleotides agree with TRBD1. The V and J ends lost 5 bases and 0 bases, in that order; junction bases with no gene match: 6. The CDR3 has 15 amino acids. The CDR3, as DNA: TGTGCCAGCAGTCCCCGACAGGGAGTGAACACTGAAGCTTTCTTT. Its translation is CASSPRQGVNTEAFF.

This clonotype occurred a few times. CDR3 nucleotides: TGCAGTGCCCCGCCGGCGAGCCCTAACACCGGGGAGCTGTTTTTT. Translating gives CSAPPASPNTGELFF. This chain connects TRBV20-1 to TRBJ2-2, with no clear D. This CDR3 has 15 amino acids. V was shortened by 6 bases and J by 2 bases, with 16 bases between the two germline ends. The V gene's germline CDR1 is DFQATT and CDR2 SNEGSKA (reference sequence).

The sample holds many counts of this clonotype. The J gene is TRBJ2-3, the V gene TRBV4-3; 7 positions agree with TRBD2. CDR3 length: 17 residues. The trim removed 3 bases at V and 0 bases at J, leaving 9 bases unmatched. The V gene's germline CDR1 is LGHNA and CDR2 YSLEER. As DNA, the CDR3 is TGCGCCAGCAGCCATACATTAGCGGGTTCTAGCACAGATACGCAGTATTTT. Amino acid sequence: CASSHTLAGSSTDTQYF.

Concerning this clonotype: The CDR3 does not close with the conserved phenylalanine or tryptophan, likely indicating a read error. This chain links TRBV29-1 with TRBJ1-4; tentative D call: TRBD1 (6 bases). The V end lost 3 bases, the J end lost 8 bases, and 13 bases lay between the germline ends. This CDR3 contains 13 residues. The germline CDR1 and CDR2 sequences are SQVTM and ANQGSEA. CDR3 nucleotides: TGCAGCGTTGAGGGTAACAGGGACGAAAAACTGTTTTAT. Translation: CSVEGNRDEKLFY.

This clonotype occurred many times. The CDR3: CASSPPGANNEQFF. The DNA for the CDR3 is TGTGCCAGCAGTCCCCCGGGAGCCAACAATGAGCAGTTCTTC. The V call is TRBV27, the J call TRBJ2-1, with D perhaps TRBD2 (6 bases). This CDR3 is 14 amino acids long. CDR1 and CDR2 from the germline V gene are MNHEY and SMNVEV (reference sequence). Trimming shortened V by 5 bases and J by 5 bases, and 13 bases separated the two germline ends.

This clonotype was detected ten times or more. This sequence joins TRBV7-2 and TRBJ2-1, with TRBD2 matching 8 bases. The CDR3 runs to 15 residues. With 5 bases clipped from V and 0 bases from J, the junction kept 3 bases outside the gene matches. Germline CDR1 and CDR2: SGHTA and FQGNSA. The CDR3 loop is CASSLLAVSYNEQFF. In nucleotides, the CDR3 is TGTGCCAGCAGCCTACTAGCGGTCTCCTACAATGAGCAGTTCTTC.

This clonotype was observed many times. The CDR3 protein is CASSPLAGADTQYF. Here the CDR3 DNA reads TGCGCCAGCAGCCCACTAGCGGGGGCAGATACGCAGTATTTT. The V and J genes are TRBV5-1 and TRBJ2-3; 11 positions agree with TRBD2. V lost 4 bases, J lost 4 bases, and 2 bases stayed unmatched. CDR1 is SGHRS, CDR2 YFSETQ, per germline. This CDR3 contains 14 residues. The whole variable domain, filled in from reference TRBV5-1 and TRBJ2-3, reads KAGVTQTPRYLIKTRGQQVTLSCSPISGHRSVSWYQQTPGQGLQFLFEYFSETQRNKGNFPGRFSGRQFSNSRSEMNVSTLELGDSALYLCASSPLAGADTQYFGPGTRLTVL.

The chain employs TRBV7-8 and TRBJ2-7; a weak D match, TRBD1 (5 bases). CDR1 and CDR2 from the germline V gene are SGHVS and FQNEAQ. This CDR3 comprises 14 residues. Trimming cost V 1 base and J 5 bases, with 12 bases left between them. For the CDR3, the DNA is TGTGCCAGCAGCTTAGTGCAAAGGGGCCACGAGCAGTACTTC. It encodes CASSLVQRGHEQYF.

This clonotype was seen only a few times. This chain joins TRBV14 and TRBJ1-3; D unresolved. This CDR3 has 15 amino acids. Trimming pared 0 bases from V and 2 bases from J, leaving 8 bases between. Germline-derived CDR1 and CDR2 are SGHDN and FVKESK. CDR3 nucleotide sequence: TGTGCCAGCAGCCAAGAAACCCTGCCTGGAAACACCATATATTTT. This encodes CASSQETLPGNTIYF.

This clonotype turned up a few times. The chain links TRBV6-1 to TRBJ2-7, with 11 bases matching TRBD1. V lost 6 bases, J lost 2 bases, and 6 bases stayed unmatched. This CDR3 is 15 amino acids long. CDR1 is MNHNS and CDR2 is SASEGT in the germline V gene. CDR3 amino acids: CASRPGQGAPYEQYF. The CDR3 coding sequence is TGTGCCAGCAGACCAGGACAGGGGGCACCCTACGAGCAGTACTTC.

This clonotype occurred many times. J is TRBJ2-5 and V is TRBV29-1; TRBD2 might be the D (5 bases). The germline V gene has CDR1 SQVTM and CDR2 ANQGSEA. The CDR3 covers 13 residues. Between the trimmed V and J ends, which lost 3 bases and 1 base, there was a span of 9 bases. CDR3 sequence: CSVDPGTQETQYF. For the CDR3, the DNA is TGCAGCGTTGACCCGGGAACCCAAGAGACCCAGTACTTC.

This clonotype was counted between two and nine times. V is TRBV24-1 and J is TRBJ1-2; possibly TRBD1 for D (6 bases). The V gene lost 3 bases and the J gene lost 6 bases, with 19 bases spanning the gap. This CDR3 region has 16 residues. The germline gives CDR1 KGHDR, CDR2 SFDVKD. The CDR3 spells CATSDPADGGQDGYTF. CDR3 nucleotides: TGTGCCACCAGTGATCCGGCGGACGGGGGGCAGGATGGCTACACCTTC.